These 28 T cell receptor beta chains were all obtained from the same sample, sequenced in a study of cytomegalovirus exposure and HLA in healthy donors. With 60 Vbeta and 13 Jbeta primers, the PCR was carried out. Only in-frame clones appear in the TCRdb table, and some are missing; sequencing was by immunoSEQ multiplex PCR. Seen here are tens of thousands of clones, about four fifths observed once, and the top ten hold around 6%. The sequencing sample was made of PBMCs. These TCRs come from a male donor in good health and CMV-seropositive.

This rearrangement joins TRBV10-2 to TRBJ1-5; the D gene is possibly TRBD1 (6 bases). The CDR3 loop spans 17 amino acids. Germline V gene data show CDR1 as WSHSY and CDR2 as SAAADI. The V end was cut by 2 bases, the J end by 7 bases, with 21 bases between. CDR3 DNA: TGCGCCAGCAGTGAGCCTACCAGGGGAGGGAGCGGCCAGCCCCAGCATTTT. Its protein is CASSEPTRGGSGQPQHF.

The rearrangement uses TRBV28 and TRBJ1-5; a possible D gene is TRBD1 (6 bases). Germline V gene data show CDR1 as MDHEN and CDR2 as SYDVKM. The CDR3 totals 14 residues. The ends were cut back, 4 bases at V and 7 bases at J, with 14 bases in the middle. The CDR3 spells CASSWRQAGQPQHF. CDR3 bases: TGTGCCAGCAGTTGGAGACAGGCTGGCCAGCCCCAGCATTTT.

This chain joins TRBV2 and TRBJ2-5; possibly TRBD2 for D (6 bases). This CDR3 spans 13 amino acids. Germline-derived CDR1 and CDR2 are SNHLY and FYNNEI. V lost 8 bases, J lost 2 bases, and 12 bases lay in between. The CDR3 protein is CASGGTLQETQYF. DNA for the CDR3: TGTGCCAGCGGAGGGACCCTACAAGAGACCCAGTACTTC.

CDR3 region: CASSPGGFYNEQFF. CDR3 in DNA: TGTGCCAGCTCACCAGGGGGGTTTTACAATGAGCAGTTCTTC. The rearrangement links TRBV18 to TRBJ2-1, with D perhaps matching TRBD2 (6 bases). The V end was cut by 2 bases, the J end by 4 bases, with 9 bases between. This CDR3 comprises 14 residues. In germline, CDR1 is KGHSH, CDR2 LQKENI.

V gene TRBV7-9 combines with J gene TRBJ2-5; 8 bases are a match to TRBD1. The CDR3 loop spans 15 amino acids. Trimming cost V 6 bases and J 7 bases; bases outside gene matches: 13. Germline assignment: CDR1 SEHNR and CDR2 FQNEAQ (reference sequence). The CDR3 sequence: CASRYTGTGRLTQYF. The CDR3 bases are TGTGCCAGCAGATACACCGGGACAGGAAGGTTGACCCAGTACTTC.

The chain joins TRBV28 to TRBJ1-5, with D possibly being TRBD1 (6 bases). The length of the CDR3 is 15 residues. V lost 6 bases and J lost 3, with 15 bases in between. Germline V gives CDR1 MDHEN, CDR2 SYDVKM. CDR3 coding DNA: TGTGCCAGCAGGGCAGGGGTTCCCCACAATCAGCCCCAGCATTTT. Translated: CASRAGVPHNQPQHF.

J is TRBJ1-5 and V is TRBV28; 8 positions match TRBD1. V trimming: 3 bases; J trimming: 7 bases; junction bases outside the gene matches: 11. Germline values: CDR1 MDHEN, CDR2 SYDVKM. This CDR3 is built from 16 residues. The CDR3 here is CASSFWGQAKGQPQHF. The CDR3 DNA reads as TGTGCCAGCAGTTTTTGGGGACAGGCAAAGGGGCAGCCCCAGCATTTT.

The chain recombines TRBV11-2 with TRBJ2-1; 7 nucleotides match TRBD2. The germline gives CDR1 SGHAT, CDR2 FQNNGV. V was pared by 5 bases and J by 5 bases, with 15 bases of the junction left unmatched. The CDR3 has 17 amino acids. This CDR3 is CASSPNRFPGGHNEQFF. CDR3 coding DNA: TGTGCCAGCAGCCCGAACCGCTTCCCGGGGGGACACAATGAGCAGTTCTTC.

This clone was detected only once. The rearrangement uses TRBV7-8 and TRBJ2-5, with D possibly matching TRBD2 (5 bases). Germline V CDR1 and CDR2: SGHVS, FQNEAQ. Trimming removed 3 bases at V and 3 bases at J, with 8 bases between. The CDR3 consists of 13 residues. The CDR3 loop is CASSFAGEETQYF. CDR3 nucleotide sequence: TGTGCCAGCAGCTTCGCGGGCGAAGAGACCCAGTACTTC.

By sample fraction, this clone is large. V usage is TRBV23-1 and J usage is TRBJ1-1; TRBD1 agrees at 9 bases. TRBV23-1 is an ORF for which the function is uncertain. V dropped 4 bases and J dropped 3; count of bases not matched to a gene: 15. This CDR3 has 18 amino acids. CDR3 nucleotides: TGCGCCAGCAGTCCTGGGTCCCGGGACAGGGTAGGAGACACTGAAGCTTTCTTT. It is translated as CASSPGSRDRVGDTEAFF.

Points on this clone: One end of the junction does not line up with germline, which may come from a read error. This chain connects TRBV11-2 to TRBJ1-1; D ambiguous. Per the germline V gene, CDR1 is SGHAT and CDR2 is FQNNGV. The CDR3 extends over 13 amino acids. The CDR3 DNA is TGTGCCAGTGAGGGCCAGGAGAACCCTGAAGCTTTCTTT. Protein: CASEGQENPEAFF.

This sequence joins TRBV11-2 and TRBJ2-5, with 7 bases fitting TRBD1. Germline V lookup: CDR1 SGHAT, CDR2 FQNNGV. V was clipped by 5 bases and J by 7 bases; unmatched bases: 16. The CDR3 is made up of 16 amino acids. CDR3 sequence (DNA): TGTGCCAGCAGCCCACCAGCATACTGGGACAGAGGGACCCAGTACTTC. This translates into CASSPPAYWDRGTQYF.

The chain combines TRBV15 with TRBJ2-1; 10 bases align to TRBD2. Germline values: CDR1 LNHNV, CDR2 YYDKDF (reference sequence). The trim removed 1 base at V and 8 bases at J, leaving 8 bases unmatched. The CDR3 spans 16 residues. The CDR3 sequence: CATSRGGGTSEDEQFF. CDR3 DNA sequence: TGTGCCACCAGCAGAGGTGGAGGGACTAGCGAGGATGAGCAGTTCTTC.

The chain couples TRBV7-8 to TRBJ1-2, with a possible D match to TRBD1 (6 bases). The length of the CDR3 is 15 residues. CDR1 is SGHVS and CDR2 is FQNEAQ in the germline V gene. Trimming pared 0 bases from V and 6 bases from J, leaving 14 bases between. The CDR3 nucleotides read TGTGCCAGCAGCTTAGCCGGCAGGGGCACCAATGGCTACACCTTC. Its translation: CASSLAGRGTNGYTF.

The rearrangement uses TRBV6-5 and TRBJ1-3; 9 bases are a match to TRBD1. The CDR3 extends over 13 amino acids. The germline V gene encodes CDR1 MNHEY and CDR2 SVGAGI. V dropped 10 bases and J dropped 4; count of bases not matched to a gene: 5. The CDR3 here is CATRTGVGNTIYF. The CDR3 nucleotides are TGTGCCACAAGGACAGGGGTCGGAAACACCATATATTTT.

The J gene is TRBJ1-1, the V gene TRBV9; the D is unclear. The CDR3 is 13 residues long. Germline V gene lookup returns CDR1 SGDLS and CDR2 YYNGEE. Deletions cut 5 bases from V and 1 base from J, with 9 bases between. The CDR3 nucleotides read TGTGCCAGCAGGGCGGGATGGAACACTGAAGCTTTCTTT. The encoded protein is CASRAGWNTEAFF.

V gene TRBV5-1 combines with J gene TRBJ1-1; 7 bases are a match to TRBD1. CDR1 and CDR2 from the germline V gene are SGHRS and YFSETQ. After removal of 4 bases from V and 5 bases from J, the junction contained 11 bases not matched to a gene. The length of the CDR3 is 15 residues. This chain's CDR3 is CASSVRQGSVTEAFF. The CDR3 DNA is TGCGCCAGCAGCGTTCGACAGGGAAGCGTTACTGAAGCTTTCTTT.

The genes are TRBV29-1 and TRBJ2-2; D is ambiguous. V lost 7 bases and J lost 6, with 9 bases in between. Germline V gene lookup returns CDR1 SQVTM and CDR2 ANQGSEA. The CDR3 length is 11 residues. The CDR3, as DNA: TGCAGCGCTCGGTCTTCCGGGGAGCTGTTTTTT. It specifies CSARSSGELFF.

The V gene is TRBV27, the J gene TRBJ2-5, with D perhaps TRBD1 (5 bases). Germline V CDR1 and CDR2: MNHEY, SMNVEV (reference sequence). This CDR3 comprises 15 residues. The V end was cut by 0 bases, the J end by 1 base, with 9 bases between. CDR3 sequence (DNA): TGTGCCAGCAGTTTATCGTACAGGATCCAAGAGACCCAGTACTTC. This gives the protein CASSLSYRIQETQYF.

V gene TRBV5-1 combines with J gene TRBJ2-5; 7 bases are a match to TRBD1. The CDR3 has 15 amino acids. Looked up from germline, CDR1 is SGHRS and CDR2 is YFSETQ. Trimming took 0 bases from V and 1 from J; bases not matched to a gene: 3. The DNA of the CDR3 is TGCGCCAGCAGCTTGGTGGCAGGGGGCCAAGAGACCCAGTACTTC. This sequence encodes CASSLVAGGQETQYF.

The rearrangement uses TRBV25-1 and TRBJ2-5; TRBD2 aligns across 7 bases. This CDR3 spans 18 amino acids. Trimming removed 2 bases from V and 4 bases from J; junction bases left unmatched: 16. Germline V lookup: CDR1 MGHDK, CDR2 SYGVNS. CDR3 nucleotide sequence: TGTGCCAGCAGTGAAAGAGGGAGGGCTAGCTCTCCACCAGAGACCCAGTACTTC. Its translation: CASSERGRASSPPETQYF.

The gene calls are TRBV15 and TRBJ2-3; tentative D call: TRBD2 (6 bases). V was cut by 3 bases and J by 2 bases, with 12 bases left in between. The CDR3 runs to 15 residues. Per the germline V gene, CDR1 is LNHNV and CDR2 is YYDKDF (reference sequence). CDR3 DNA: TGTGCCACCAGCAGGAGCGGGCACTTCACAGATACGCAGTATTTT. It codes for CATSRSGHFTDTQYF.

This chain connects TRBV27 to TRBJ2-3, with TRBD1 matching 9 bases. Germline CDR1 is MNHEY and CDR2 is SMNVEV (reference sequence). With V trimmed by 5 bases and J by 4 bases, 7 bases remained unmatched. The CDR3 spans 15 residues. CDR3 loop: CASSPGTGNADTQYF. CDR3 nucleotide sequence: TGTGCCAGCAGTCCCGGGACAGGGAACGCAGATACGCAGTATTTT.

This chain joins TRBV18 and TRBJ1-1, with a weak D call TRBD1 (5 bases). The V gene's germline CDR1 is KGHSH and CDR2 LQKENI. V dropped 6 bases and J dropped 2 bases, with 10 bases sitting between them. This CDR3 contains 13 residues. The CDR3 DNA reads TGTGCCAGCTCGCCGGGGGATAACACTGAAGCTTTCTTT. Amino acids: CASSPGDNTEAFF. Full variable domain (rest looked up from reference TRBV18 and TRBJ1-1): NAGVMQNPRHLVRRRGQEARLRCSPMKGHSHVYWYRQLPEEGLKFMVYLQKENIIDESGMPKERFSAEFPKEGPSILRIQQVVRGDSAAYFCASSPGDNTEAFFGQGTRLTVV.

This clone was recorded once. V gene TRBV28 combines with J gene TRBJ2-7; tentative D call: TRBD2 (5 bases). V lost 5 bases and J lost 0, with 14 bases in between. This CDR3 is 15 amino acids long. CDR1 and CDR2 from the germline V gene are MDHEN and SYDVKM. CDR3 region: CASSPGLSSSYEQYF. The CDR3 DNA reads as TGTGCCAGCAGTCCTGGACTGTCAAGCTCCTACGAGCAGTACTTC.

The chain employs TRBV7-2 and TRBJ1-2, with a tentative D call TRBD1 (5 bases). This CDR3 has 16 residues. V gave up 1 base and J gave up 4 bases, with 16 bases separating them. The germline gives CDR1 SGHTA, CDR2 FQGNSA. The CDR3 region has the DNA TGTGCCAGCAGCTTAGGTCCGGGGGTCGAGGGCTATGGCTACACCTTC. It translates to CASSLGPGVEGYGYTF.

This sequence joins TRBV5-6 and TRBJ2-5, with 7 positions matching TRBD1. V gave up 3 bases and J gave up 2 bases; unmatched junction bases: 16. Germline V gene sequence: CDR1 SGHDT, CDR2 YYEEEE. The CDR3 is made up of 18 amino acids. CDR3 bases: TGTGCCAGCAGCTATAGCGCAATAGGGGGCTTAGTACAAGAGACCCAGTACTTC. Residues: CASSYSAIGGLVQETQYF. The full variable domain, rest sourced from reference TRBV5-6 and TRBJ2-5, is DAGVTQSPTHLIKTRGQQVTLRCSPKSGHDTVSWYQQALGQGPQFIFQYYEEEERQRGNFPDRFSGHQFPNYSSELNVNALLLGDSALYLCASSYSAIGGLVQETQYFGPGTRLLVL.

With regard to this clone: The junction departs from germline at one end; a sequencing error may be responsible. For the CDR3, the DNA is TGTGCTAGCAGTAGGTTAGCGGGAGAATCCTATGAGCAGTTCTTC. It translates to CASSRLAGESYEQFF. V is TRBV7-7 and J is TRBJ2-1; 9 bases are shared with TRBD2. In germline, CDR1 is SSHAT, CDR2 FNYEAQ (reference sequence). The CDR3 covers 15 residues.